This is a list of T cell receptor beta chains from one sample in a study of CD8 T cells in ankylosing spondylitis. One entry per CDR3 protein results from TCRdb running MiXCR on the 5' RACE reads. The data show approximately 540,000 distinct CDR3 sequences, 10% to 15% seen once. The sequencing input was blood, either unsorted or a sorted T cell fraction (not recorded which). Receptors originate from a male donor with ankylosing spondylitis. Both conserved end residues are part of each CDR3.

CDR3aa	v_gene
CASNQAGSNRDTQYF	TRBV12-3/TRBV12-4
CSVEDRTSGKGRYEQYF	TRBV29-1
CSARLSGRETQYF	TRBV20-1
CASSPRDRGFAGELFF	TRBV11-3
CSASARPNTGELFF	TRBV20-1
CASSMDRARGEQFF	TRBV12-3/TRBV12-4
CASTKQGASGTDTQYF	TRBV10-2
CASSLTGQILAATDTQYF	TRBV5-1
CASSQRDTYNEQFF	TRBV3-1
CSVEHLAGGSYNEQFF	TRBV29-1
CSAVRENSNQPQHF	TRBV20-1
CASSPTVPGSYNEQFF	TRBV25-1
CASSLGTPSYEQYF	TRBV12-3/TRBV12-4
CASSIPLRGTDTQYF	TRBV28
CSVEPRLETQYF	TRBV29-1
CATSAGAQQETQYF	TRBV15
CSAVTGTVIRELFF	TRBV20-1
CASSSSGSWTDTQYF	TRBV12-3/TRBV12-4
CATSDQTGTEDYEQYF	TRBV24-1
CSAHPSGAGEVDTQYF	TRBV20-1
CASSLTAGNGYTF	TRBV12-3/TRBV12-4
CATSRSDRGGNQPQHF	TRBV15
CASKRYSSTDGYTF	TRBV12-3/TRBV12-4
CASSSAVVNNQPQHF	TRBV28
CSASRQGNYGYTF	TRBV20-1
CASMWGESYNEQFF	TRBV19
CASAGQEQYNEQFF	TRBV18
CSALPGGGYNEQFF	TRBV20-1
CSVRDRGEDQPQHF	TRBV29-1
CATSSGIYNEQFF	TRBV15
CSVVSPGLATEAFF	TRBV29-1
CSVYRGGNTGELFF	TRBV29-1
CATSRDGGLSYEQYF	TRBV15
CATSFPLLAGGPSSYNEQFF	TRBV15
CASSPDYSYEQYF	TRBV5-5
CSASRDSLSSGNTIYF	TRBV20-1
CASSVAGGKETQYF	TRBV25-1
CATSPGRGRDGYTF	TRBV15
CASSKPRKGNTIYF	TRBV7-2
CAWSVRRGMTGANVLTF	TRBV30
CASSLEGTGEDTQYF	TRBV5-1
CASSPLSRGDTQYF	TRBV7-8
CSARMGTVQETQYF	TRBV20-1
CSVATSGSYEQYF	TRBV29-1
CASSIWVGGHSNQPQHF	TRBV19
CASTRYEAAEKLFF	TRBV5-4
CASSVTVENYGYTF	TRBV9
CASRMGLGHTGELFF	TRBV3-1